Below, 27 T cell receptor beta chains from the same sample are listed, as sequenced in a study of cytomegalovirus exposure and HLA in healthy donors. Use of 60 Vbeta and 13 Jbeta primers characterized the PCR. Repertoires were generated with immunoSEQ multiplex PCR, while TCRdb's copy carries only in-frame clones and drops some. The sample lists around 300,000 clones, roughly four fifths occurring once. Sequenced input: PBMCs. These TCRs come from a woman aged 40 to 50 in good health and CMV-seropositive.

This chain uses TRBV28 with TRBJ2-5; 7 bases align to TRBD1. V lost 6 bases to trimming and J lost 1 base; unmatched junction nucleotides: 5. The CDR3 spans 14 residues. CDR1 and CDR2 (germline): MDHEN, SYDVKM. The CDR3 nucleotides read TGTGCCAGCAGCTTGGGGACAGCCCAAGAGACCCAGTACTTC. It is translated as CASSLGTAQETQYF.

The chain employs TRBV5-1 and TRBJ2-7, with TRBD2 as a possible D gene (6 bases). Per the germline V gene, CDR1 is SGHRS and CDR2 is YFSETQ. The CDR3 consists of 12 residues. V lost 2 bases and J 6 bases, leaving 9 bases between the germline ends. CDR3 DNA: TGCGCCAGCAGCTTTAGCGGATCCGAGCAGTACTTC. Its protein product is CASSFSGSEQYF.

The chain employs TRBV18 and TRBJ1-5, with D possibly being TRBD1 (6 bases). This CDR3 is 15 amino acids long. The germline V and J ends were trimmed by 0 bases and 4 bases, with 10 bases remaining between them. Germline V gene lookup returns CDR1 KGHSH and CDR2 LQKENI. The CDR3 nucleotides are TGTGCCAGCTCACCACCGGACAGCTTAAATCAGCCCCAGCATTTT. This sequence encodes CASSPPDSLNQPQHF.

The V call is TRBV27, the J call TRBJ2-1; 14 nucleotides align to TRBD2. The V segment lost 7 bases and the J segment 9 bases; nucleotides outside the gene matches: 5. Germline V lookup: CDR1 MNHEY, CDR2 SMNVEV (reference sequence). CDR3 size: 14 residues. The CDR3 spells CASTGLAGGLEQFF. DNA for the CDR3: TGTGCCAGCACCGGACTAGCGGGAGGTCTTGAGCAGTTCTTC.

The chain carries TRBV18 and TRBJ1-5; possibly TRBD1 for D (5 bases). From germline, CDR1 is KGHSH and CDR2 LQKENI. Trimming pared 3 bases from V and 5 bases from J, leaving 14 bases between. The length of the CDR3 is 15 residues. CDR3 nucleotides: TGTGCCAGCTCACCTCTCGGCAGGGTTGATCAGCCCCAGCATTTT. Its translation is CASSPLGRVDQPQHF.

The rearrangement uses TRBV2 and TRBJ2-3; 7 bases align to TRBD2. The CDR3 covers 15 residues. Per germline, CDR1 SNHLY and CDR2 FYNNEI. V dropped 6 bases and J dropped 2; count of bases not matched to a gene: 8. As DNA, the CDR3 is TGTGCCAGCAGCCCGACTAGCAGCTACACAGATACGCAGTATTTT. Its translation is CASSPTSSYTDTQYF.

The rearrangement uses TRBV2 and TRBJ1-3; D perhaps matches TRBD1 (6 bases). Germline lookup yields CDR1 SNHLY and CDR2 FYNNEI. The V end was cut by 9 bases, the J end by 4 bases, with 16 bases between. The CDR3 spans 14 residues. This CDR3 is CASKEQGPGNTIYF. Written as DNA, the CDR3 is TGTGCCAGTAAAGAACAGGGACCCGGAAACACCATATATTTT.

The chain is built from TRBV6-5 and TRBJ1-2; the match to TRBD1 covers 8 bases. Germline CDR1 reads MNHEY; CDR2 reads SVGAGI. The CDR3 is 15 residues long. V dropped 1 base and J dropped 2; count of bases not matched to a gene: 3. The CDR3 nucleotides are TGTGCCAGCAGTTACTTTGGACAGGGAAACTATGGCTACACCTTC. Translated, it gives CASSYFGQGNYGYTF.

The rearrangement links TRBV27 to TRBJ1-2; TRBD1 matches at 9 bases. V lost 4 bases, J lost 4 bases, and 4 bases stayed unmatched. This CDR3 contains 14 residues. From germline, CDR1 is MNHEY and CDR2 SMNVEV (reference sequence). CDR3 coding DNA: TGTGCCAGCAGTTACTCGGGACAGGGCTATGGCTACACCTTC. Residues: CASSYSGQGYGYTF.

On this clone: Other DNA sequences in the sample encode the same CDR3. V is TRBV7-8 and J is TRBJ1-1; D is uncertain. The V gene's germline CDR1 is SGHVS and CDR2 FQNEAQ. The CDR3 spans 15 residues. Trimming stripped 4 bases from V and 8 bases from J, with 20 bases between. The CDR3 here is CASSSYQEGTSEAFF. The CDR3 DNA reads as TGTGCCAGCAGCTCCTACCAGGAGGGCACGTCCGAAGCTTTCTTT.

The J gene is TRBJ1-1, the V gene TRBV11-2, with 9 bases identical to TRBD1. Germline CDR1 reads SGHAT; CDR2 reads FQNNGV. V gave up 6 bases and J gave up 3 bases; unmatched junction bases: 2. The CDR3 length is 13 residues. CDR3 nucleotides: TGTGCCAGCAGGCGGACAGGGGACACTGAAGCTTTCTTT. Protein product: CASRRTGDTEAFF.

The chain is built from TRBV18 and TRBJ2-7; 8 positions match TRBD1. There are 15 residues in the CDR3. V was pared by 3 bases and J by 4 bases, with 8 bases of the junction left unmatched. Looked up from germline, CDR1 is KGHSH and CDR2 is LQKENI. The CDR3 sequence is CASSPDRVWGYEQYF. CDR3 bases: TGTGCCAGCTCACCGGACAGGGTCTGGGGATACGAGCAGTACTTC.

This clone was picked up one time. V usage is TRBV27 and J usage is TRBJ2-7; tentative D call: TRBD2 (6 bases). Trimming stripped 7 bases from V and 5 bases from J, with 18 bases between. CDR1 MNHEY and CDR2 SMNVEV come from the germline V gene (reference sequence). The length of the CDR3 is 14 residues. DNA for the CDR3: TGTGCCAGCACACCGGGAGCAGGGACCAACGAGCAGTACTTC. Translated: CASTPGAGTNEQYF.

This clone was counted between two and nine times. The chain couples TRBV10-3 to TRBJ1-5; possibly TRBD1 for D (6 bases). Looked up from germline, CDR1 is ENHRY and CDR2 is SYGVKD. The CDR3 runs to 13 residues. The V end was cut by 7 bases, the J end by 3 bases, with 10 bases between. In nucleotides, the CDR3 is TGTGCCATCACACAGGGAGACAATCAGCCCCAGCATTTT. It encodes CAITQGDNQPQHF.

The rearrangement links TRBV28 to TRBJ2-5; the match to TRBD2 covers 7 bases. The germline gives CDR1 MDHEN, CDR2 SYDVKM. This CDR3 spans 15 amino acids. V was clipped by 8 bases and J by 2 bases; unmatched bases: 11. The CDR3 nucleotides read TGTGCCAGCGCGTCGGGGGGAGTAGGGCAAGAGACCCAGTACTTC. Amino acids: CASASGGVGQETQYF.

The rearrangement joins TRBV28 to TRBJ2-7; a weak D match, TRBD2 (6 bases). CDR1 is MDHEN, CDR2 SYDVKM, per germline. The V and J ends lost 4 bases and 4 bases respectively, with 14 bases between them. There are 14 residues in the CDR3. CDR3 in amino acids: CASSSTGGWYEQYF. Here the CDR3 DNA reads TGTGCCAGCAGTTCTACAGGAGGGTGGTACGAGCAGTACTTC.

The chain couples TRBV5-1 to TRBJ1-2, with D perhaps matching TRBD1 (5 bases). CDR3 size: 13 residues. Trimming took 3 bases from V and 8 from J, leaving 14 bases between them. In germline, CDR1 is SGHRS, CDR2 YFSETQ. This CDR3 reads CASSYQGSEGYTF. The CDR3 DNA sequence: TGCGCCAGCAGCTACCAGGGATCGGAGGGCTACACCTTC.

The CDR3 nucleotides read TGCGCCAGCAGCTTGGCAGACAGGGGTAGCACAGATACGCAGTATTTT. It yields the protein CASSLADRGSTDTQYF. This chain joins TRBV5-1 and TRBJ2-3; the match to TRBD1 covers 8 bases. The CDR3 sequence is 16 residues long. Germline V gives CDR1 SGHRS, CDR2 YFSETQ. Unmatched junction bases numbered 3, after V lost 0 bases and J lost 0 bases.

In the case of this clone: A junction end diverges from the germline sequence, so it may reflect a read error. The J gene is TRBJ2-1, the V gene TRBV29-1; the match to TRBD2 covers 9 bases. The CDR3 consists of 14 residues. Germline V gene sequence: CDR1 SQVTM, CDR2 ANQGSEA. CDR3 protein: CSVVALAGPNEQLF. In DNA form, the CDR3 reads TGCAGCGTTGTGGCCCTAGCGGGACCCAATGAGCAGCTCTTC.

J is TRBJ2-7 and V is TRBV30, with D possibly being TRBD1 (6 bases). Germline CDR1 GTSNPN, CDR2 SVGIG (reference sequence). V was trimmed by 4 bases and J by 3 bases, leaving 13 bases between them. CDR3 length: 13 residues. As DNA, the CDR3 is TGTGCCTGGACAACCAGGGGAAGCTACGAGCAGTACTTC. Its translation: CAWTTRGSYEQYF.

This clone was counted only a few times. The rearrangement links TRBV19 to TRBJ1-5, with 8 bases lining up with TRBD1. Germline assignment: CDR1 LNHDA and CDR2 SQIVND (reference sequence). After removal of 3 bases from V and 0 bases from J, the junction contained 16 bases not matched to a gene. The CDR3 loop spans 20 amino acids. The CDR3 bases are TGTGCCAGTAGTATCACAAACCGGGACAGGCTCTTTTATAGCAATCAGCCCCAGCATTTT. Translating it yields CASSITNRDRLFYSNQPQHF.

This clone was counted once. The chain links TRBV30 to TRBJ1-1; 7 bases match TRBD1. This CDR3 has 12 residues. Germline-derived CDR1 and CDR2 are GTSNPN and SVGIG (reference sequence). With V trimmed by 5 bases and J by 1 base, 1 base remained unmatched. The CDR3 DNA follows: TGTGCCTGGGACAGGGCGAACACTGAAGCTTTCTTT. Amino acid sequence: CAWDRANTEAFF.

V and J are TRBV27 and TRBJ1-1, with D possibly being TRBD1 (5 bases). Germline CDR1 is MNHEY and CDR2 is SMNVEV (reference sequence). The CDR3 has 14 residues. V was cut by 6 bases and J by 0 bases, with 11 bases left in between. CDR3 coding DNA: TGTGCCAGCAGAACCGGGACTTTGAACACTGAAGCTTTCTTT. It codes for CASRTGTLNTEAFF.

The chain is built from TRBV29-1 and TRBJ1-2; possible D gene TRBD1, 5 bases. The germline V and J ends were trimmed by 6 bases and 6 bases, with 11 bases remaining between them. Germline CDR1 reads SQVTM; CDR2 reads ANQGSEA. CDR3 length equals 11 residues. The CDR3 sequence: CSVSEGNGYTF. CDR3 DNA: TGCAGCGTCTCGGAGGGGAATGGCTACACCTTC. The variable domain in full, with the rest retrieved from reference TRBV29-1 and TRBJ1-2, is SAVISQKPSRDICQRGTSLTIQCQVDSQVTMMFWYRQQPGQSLTLIATANQGSEATYESGFVIDKFPISRPNLTFSTLTVSNMSPEDSSIYLCSVSEGNGYTFGSGTRLTVV.

The chain employs TRBV6-5 and TRBJ1-1; maybe TRBD1 (5 bases). This CDR3 is built from 13 residues. V gave up 7 bases and J gave up 0 bases, with 9 bases separating them. The germline gives CDR1 MNHEY, CDR2 SVGAGI. For the CDR3, the DNA is TGTGCCAGCACCAGGGCCATGAACACTGAAGCTTTCTTT. Translation: CASTRAMNTEAFF.

The chain links TRBV10-3 to TRBJ2-1, with TRBD2 matching over 7 bases. The CDR3 is 14 residues long. Trimming at V came to 5 bases and at J to 9 bases, leaving 10 bases not matched to a gene. Per the germline V gene, CDR1 is ENHRY and CDR2 is SYGVKD. The CDR3 reads CAISRTAGAPEQFF. The CDR3 DNA is TGTGCCATCAGTAGGACCGCGGGAGCCCCTGAGCAGTTCTTC.

J is TRBJ2-6 and V is TRBV7-9, with TRBD2 matching over 8 bases. Looked up from germline, CDR1 is SEHNR and CDR2 is FQNEAQ (reference sequence). Losses at the gene ends were 5 bases for V and 0 bases for J; bases not matched to a gene: 9. The CDR3 has 18 residues. The CDR3 coding sequence is TGTGCCAGCAGCCCACGGGCGGGAGGAACCTCTGGGGCCAACGTCCTGACTTTC. This codes for CASSPRAGGTSGANVLTF.